A single sample gave rise to the 23 T cell receptor beta chains below, sequenced in a study of blood T cells in healthy people across ages. Next came a second PCR, run for about 6 to 12 cycles, which used a sample-barcoded 5' primer along with a J-beta primer mix. TCRdb called the 5' RACE reads again in MiXCR, with one record for every CDR3 protein. Of fewer than 2 million distinct CDR3 sequences in the sample, about 39% were seen once. The sequenced material came from blood. These receptor sequences come from a human donor in good health.

This clonotype appeared a few times. Here the CDR3 reads CSVRRDRGGETQYF. The CDR3 DNA reads as TGCAGCGTCAGACGGGACAGGGGTGGAGAGACCCAGTACTTC. V is TRBV29-1 and J is TRBJ2-5; 10 bases agree with TRBD1. Germline V lookup: CDR1 SQVTM, CDR2 ANQGSEA. This CDR3 contains 14 residues. With V trimmed by 6 bases and J by 4 bases, 8 bases remained unmatched.

The chain carries TRBV4-2 and TRBJ2-7; 7 bases are a match to TRBD1. The CDR3 sequence is 16 residues long. With 1 base clipped from V and 5 bases from J, the junction kept 11 bases outside the gene matches. The germline V gene has CDR1 LGHNA and CDR2 YNFKEQ. CDR3 sequence reads: CASSQVDSRDRDEQYF. Written as DNA, the CDR3 is TGTGCCAGCAGCCAAGTGGATAGCCGGGACAGAGACGAGCAGTACTTC.

The V call is TRBV12-3 or TRBV12-4, the J call TRBJ2-5; tentative D call: TRBD2 (6 bases). This CDR3 is 15 amino acids long. Trimming removed 3 bases at V and 5 bases at J, with 16 bases between. The CDR3 sequence: CASSFYGGGGETQYF. The CDR3 DNA reads as TGTGCCAGCAGTTTTTATGGGGGAGGTGGTGAGACCCAGTACTTC.

This clonotype has a handful of counts. The chain recombines TRBV6-2 or TRBV6-3 with TRBJ1-1; 8 bases are a match to TRBD1. This CDR3 contains 15 residues. Germline V CDR1 and CDR2: MNHEY, SVGEGT. V lost 4 bases, J lost 0 bases, and 4 bases stayed unmatched. The CDR3 DNA is TGTGCCAGCAGTTTCCGGGACAGGTTGAACACTGAAGCTTTCTTT. Its protein is CASSFRDRLNTEAFF.

In this sample, this clonotype turned up a few times. The chain recombines TRBV6-5 with TRBJ1-6; D is undetermined. CDR1 and CDR2 from the germline V gene are MNHEY and SVGAGI. Trimming removed 0 bases at V and 9 bases at J, with 12 bases between. The CDR3 covers 15 residues. CDR3 coding DNA: TGTGCCAGCAGTTACTCGTTCTCTCCACTTTCACCCCTCCACTTT. Protein product: CASSYSFSPLSPLHF.

This clonotype was seen more than once but under ten times. V and J are TRBV5-1 and TRBJ1-1, with D uncertain. CDR3 length: 15 residues. Germline values: CDR1 SGHRS, CDR2 YFSETQ. Trimming left V 4 bases short and J 8 bases short, with 21 bases between. The CDR3 coding sequence is TGCGCCAGCAGCGCCGGTGACTTAACGGTGCCCGAAGCTTTCTTT. Amino acids: CASSAGDLTVPEAFF.

The gene calls are TRBV7-9 and TRBJ1-4; D is unresolved. Germline V gene lookup returns CDR1 SEHNR and CDR2 FQNEAQ (reference sequence). The CDR3 length is 14 residues. V was trimmed by 2 bases and J by 13 bases, leaving 17 bases between them. The DNA of the CDR3 is TGTGCCAGCAGCTTACCCGGTCACCAAAACGGACTGTTTTTT. It codes for CASSLPGHQNGLFF. The full variable domain, its missing parts supplied by reference TRBV7-9 and TRBJ1-4, is DTGVSQNPRHKITKRGQNVTFRCDPISEHNRLYWYRQTLGQGPEFLTYFQNEAQLEKSRLLSDRFSAERPKGSFSTLEIQRTEQGDSAMYLCASSLPGHQNGLFFGSGTQLSVL.

This clonotype was found a few times. The chain uses TRBV28 and TRBJ1-2; D ambiguous. The CDR3 has 14 amino acids. Trimming pared 6 bases from V and 4 bases from J, leaving 15 bases between. The germline CDR1 and CDR2 sequences are MDHEN and SYDVKM. Here the CDR3 reads CASRPSLTLYGYTF. CDR3 coding DNA: TGTGCCAGCAGACCCTCCCTGACCCTCTATGGCTACACCTTC.

The chain joins TRBV13 to TRBJ2-3; 13 positions agree with TRBD2. The CDR3 has 18 residues. The junction had 8 bases not matched to a gene; V was cut back by 5 bases and J by 0 bases. Per germline, CDR1 PRHDT and CDR2 FYEKMQ (reference sequence). CDR3 DNA: TGTGCCAGCAGCACACCCAGGACTAGCGGGGGAAGCACAGATACGCAGTATTTT. Protein: CASSTPRTSGGSTDTQYF.

The genes are TRBV6-4 and TRBJ2-3; D is possibly TRBD2 (5 bases). With 6 bases removed from V and 6 bases from J, the gap between germline ends came to 19 bases. CDR1 MRHNA and CDR2 SNTAGT come from the germline V gene. CDR3 length equals 15 residues. CDR3: CASSPRADHTDTQYF. The CDR3 DNA follows: TGTGCCAGCAGCCCCAGAGCGGACCACACGGATACGCAGTATTTT.

The CDR3 spells CASSPQGGWSGGPHGYTF. CDR3 DNA sequence: TGTGCCAGCAGCCCACAAGGGGGGTGGTCCGGGGGTCCACATGGCTACACCTTC. The chain has TRBV7-2 and TRBJ1-2, with D possibly being TRBD1 (6 bases). Germline CDR1 and CDR2: SGHTA and FQGNSA. Trimming left V 5 bases short and J 6 bases short, with 28 bases between. The CDR3 spans 18 residues. Full variable domain (remainder filled in from reference TRBV7-2 and TRBJ1-2): GAGVSQSPSNKVTEKGKDVELRCDPISGHTALYWYRQSLGQGLEFLIYFQGNSAPDKSGLPSDRFSAERTGGSVSTLTIQRTQQEDSAVYLCASSPQGGWSGGPHGYTFGSGTRLTVV.

This clonotype was recorded a few times. J is TRBJ2-7 and V is TRBV6-1; 9 nucleotides line up with TRBD1. Unmatched junction bases numbered 8, after V lost 6 bases and J lost 5 bases. Germline V gives CDR1 MNHNS, CDR2 SASEGT. The CDR3 consists of 14 residues. CDR3: CASRDPGQGDEQYF. CDR3 nucleotides: TGTGCCAGCAGGGATCCGGGACAGGGTGACGAGCAGTACTTC.

The CDR3 region is CASSARSGLSDQPQHF. The CDR3, as DNA: TGTGCCAGCAGCGCACGGTCAGGGCTCTCGGATCAGCCCCAGCATTTT. This chain uses TRBV5-6 with TRBJ1-5, with D tentatively TRBD1 (5 bases). Germline-derived CDR1 and CDR2 are SGHDT and YYEEEE. This CDR3 comprises 16 residues. With 4 bases removed from V and 5 bases from J, the gap between germline ends came to 19 bases.

V is TRBV27 and J is TRBJ1-1, with D perhaps TRBD1 (6 bases). Germline V CDR1 and CDR2: MNHEY, SMNVEV (reference sequence). The ends were cut back, 5 bases at V and 8 bases at J, with 12 bases in the middle. This CDR3 has 12 amino acids. CDR3 in amino acids: CASSGPRGEAFF. The CDR3 DNA reads as TGTGCCAGCAGTGGCCCTAGGGGGGAAGCTTTCTTT.

The chain carries TRBV5-6 and TRBJ1-4; D call uncertain. The CDR3 extends over 13 amino acids. Germline lookup yields CDR1 SGHDT and CDR2 YYEEEE. Trimming shortened V by 1 base and J by 7 bases, and 8 bases separated the two germline ends. The CDR3 DNA reads as TGTGCCAGCAGCTTGTGGCAAGTTGAAAAACTGTTTTTT. Translation gives CASSLWQVEKLFF.

This clonotype appeared a few times. CDR3 coding DNA: TGTGCCTGGATGGCAGGGGTTGGTGAGCAGTTCTTC. This translates into CAWMAGVGEQFF. The J gene is TRBJ2-1, the V gene TRBV30; tentative D call: TRBD1 (6 bases). Deletions cut 4 bases from V and 9 bases from J, with 13 bases between. CDR1 GTSNPN and CDR2 SVGIG come from the germline V gene (reference sequence). This CDR3 contains 12 residues. Together with reference TRBV30 and TRBJ2-1, the CDR3 gives the full variable domain: SQTIHQWPATLVQPVGSPLSLECTVEGTSNPNLYWYRQAAGRGLQLLFYSVGIGQISSEVPQNLSASRPQDRQFILSSKKLLLSDSGFYLCAWMAGVGEQFFGPGTRLTVL.

This chain joins TRBV29-1 and TRBJ1-2; weak D call: TRBD1 (6 bases). The CDR3 has 13 residues. Trimming stripped 5 bases from V and 8 bases from J, with 18 bases between. Per the germline V gene, CDR1 is SQVTM and CDR2 is ANQGSEA. The CDR3 sequence: CSVTTGNFDGYTF. CDR3 DNA sequence: TGCAGCGTTACAACAGGGAACTTCGACGGCTACACCTTC. The complete variable domain, with remaining parts taken from reference TRBV29-1 and TRBJ1-2, reads SAVISQKPSRDICQRGTSLTIQCQVDSQVTMMFWYRQQPGQSLTLIATANQGSEATYESGFVIDKFPISRPNLTFSTLTVSNMSPEDSSIYLCSVTTGNFDGYTFGSGTRLTVV.

This clonotype was seen more than once but under ten times. The gene calls are TRBV15 and TRBJ2-1; possible D gene TRBD2, 5 bases. CDR3 length: 14 amino acids. Germline loops: CDR1 LNHNV, CDR2 YYDKDF (reference sequence). The V and J ends lost 0 bases and 9 bases respectively, with 12 bases between them. The CDR3 sequence is CATSRDRVRGEQFF. CDR3 nucleotides: TGTGCCACCAGCAGAGATCGGGTTCGGGGTGAGCAGTTCTTC. Together with reference TRBV15 and TRBJ2-1, the CDR3 gives the full variable domain: DAMVIQNPRYQVTQFGKPVTLSCSQTLNHNVMYWYQQKSSQAPKLLFHYYDKDFNNEADTPDNFQSRRPNTSFCFLDIRSPGLGDTAMYLCATSRDRVRGEQFFGPGTRLTVL.

This clonotype was recorded a few times. Written as DNA, the CDR3 is TGCAGTGCTAGAGATTCGGGGCAGGCGAAAAACATTCAGTACTTC. It specifies CSARDSGQAKNIQYF. V gene TRBV20-1 combines with J gene TRBJ2-4; TRBD1 or TRBD2 may be the D gene (5 bases each). The ends were cut back, 0 bases at V and 4 bases at J, with 13 bases in the middle. CDR3 length equals 15 residues. CDR1 is DFQATT and CDR2 is SNEGSKA in the germline V gene (reference sequence).

The gene calls are TRBV7-8 and TRBJ2-7; the D is unclear. V dropped 5 bases and J dropped 0 bases, with 14 bases sitting between them. Germline V gene lookup returns CDR1 SGHVS and CDR2 FQNEAQ. The CDR3 sequence is 15 residues long. This chain's CDR3 is CASSPAALGSYEQYF. The CDR3 coding sequence is TGTGCCAGCAGCCCGGCGGCCCTGGGCTCCTACGAGCAGTACTTC.

This clonotype was seen many times. The chain is built from TRBV11-2 and TRBJ2-1; perhaps TRBD2 as D (7 bases). V lost 5 bases, J lost 3 bases, and 17 bases lay in between. The CDR3 runs to 16 residues. The germline V gene encodes CDR1 SGHAT and CDR2 FQNNGV. The CDR3 region is CASSPLRGGYYNEQFF. The CDR3, as DNA: TGTGCCAGCAGCCCCCTTAGGGGGGGGTACTACAATGAGCAGTTCTTC.

This clonotype was recorded once. This chain links TRBV7-6 with TRBJ2-1; 7 nucleotides line up with TRBD1. V shed 1 base and J 5 bases; nucleotides not matched to a gene: 5. CDR1 and CDR2 (germline): SGHVS, FNYEAQ. The CDR3 consists of 15 residues. The CDR3 region has the DNA TGTGCCAGCAGCTTAGAGGGGACAGCTCACAATGAGCAGTTCTTC. Protein sequence: CASSLEGTAHNEQFF.

This clonotype was seen only a few times. The V gene is TRBV3-1, the J gene TRBJ1-2, with a tentative D call TRBD1 (5 bases). V lost 10 bases and J lost 4, with 16 bases in between. This CDR3 contains 13 residues. CDR1 and CDR2 from the germline V gene are LGHDT and YNNKEL (reference sequence). CDR3 nucleotides: TGTGCCACCACACCGGGGACGGCCTATGGCTACACCTTC. This translates into CATTPGTAYGYTF.